The 9 T cell receptor beta chains below all came from one sample that was sequenced in a study of blood T cell repertoires in COVID-19. The table came from immunoSEQ multiplex PCR; TCRdb's copy has only in-frame clones and leaves some out. The table shows roughly 250,000 clones, with 88% occurring only once. The specimen sequenced was PBMCs or T cells enriched from blood (not recorded which). The source of these receptors is a woman between 40 and 50 years old who had been exposed to COVID-19.

The chain is built from TRBV6-5 and TRBJ1-2, with 9 bases that match TRBD1. From germline, CDR1 is MNHEY and CDR2 SVGAGI. The CDR3 covers 14 residues. The trim removed 4 bases at V and 8 bases at J, leaving 8 bases unmatched. The CDR3 sequence: CASSSWTGDRGYTF. The CDR3 coding sequence is TGTGCCAGCAGTTCCTGGACAGGGGATCGAGGCTACACCTTC.

This clone has a handful of counts. This sequence joins TRBV24-1 and TRBJ1-1, with a weak D call TRBD1 (6 bases). Germline V gene lookup returns CDR1 KGHDR and CDR2 SFDVKD. The length of the CDR3 is 16 residues. Trimming removed 2 bases from V and 8 bases from J, with 20 bases in between. The CDR3 nucleotides read TGTGCCACCAGTGATTCGGGGGGAACAAGGGGGAGCGAAGCTTTCTTT. Its translation: CATSDSGGTRGSEAFF.

This clone was seen a handful of times. The chain carries TRBV4-1 and TRBJ2-2; 9 bases fit TRBD1. This CDR3 spans 18 amino acids. The J segment lost 6 bases and the V segment lost 4 bases, leaving 15 bases of the junction unmatched. CDR1 MGHRA and CDR2 YSYEKL come from the germline V gene. In nucleotides, the CDR3 is TGCGCCAGCAGCCTACAGGGGGCTTATGAGAGAGGGTCCGGGGAGCTGTTTTTT. It specifies CASSLQGAYERGSGELFF.

This clone was detected only once. The rearrangement joins TRBV25-1 to TRBJ1-2; 9 nucleotides align to TRBD1. The trim removed 2 bases at V and 8 bases at J, leaving 6 bases unmatched. Germline assignment: CDR1 MGHDK and CDR2 SYGVNS. The CDR3 extends over 14 amino acids. The CDR3 sequence: CASSEAGTGLGYTF. The CDR3 DNA reads TGTGCCAGCAGTGAAGCCGGGACAGGGCTGGGCTACACCTTC.

This clone has just one count. The J gene is TRBJ2-3, the V gene TRBV7-3; TRBD2 agrees at 14 bases. Per germline, CDR1 SGHTA and CDR2 FQGTGA. This CDR3 has 16 amino acids. The V and J ends lost 5 bases and 3 bases, in that order; junction bases with no gene match: 4. CDR3 amino acids: CASSPWTSGGTDTQYF. DNA for the CDR3: TGTGCCAGCAGCCCGTGGACTAGCGGGGGGACAGATACGCAGTATTTT. The whole variable domain, filled in from reference TRBV7-3 and TRBJ2-3, reads GAGVSQTPSNKVTEKGKYVELRCDPISGHTALYWYRQSLGQGPEFLIYFQGTGAADDSGLPNDRFFAVRPEGSVSTLKIQRTERGDSAVYLCASSPWTSGGTDTQYFGPGTRLTVL.

This chain links TRBV5-1 with TRBJ2-5; a possible D gene is TRBD2 (5 bases). The CDR3 has 14 residues. V was shortened by 3 bases and J by 3 bases, with 12 bases between the two germline ends. From germline, CDR1 is SGHRS and CDR2 YFSETQ. CDR3 sequence (DNA): TGCGCCAGCAGCTCAGAGGGCCCTGAAGAGACCCAGTACTTC. The encoded protein is CASSSEGPEETQYF. Together with reference TRBV5-1 and TRBJ2-5, the CDR3 gives the full variable domain: KAGVTQTPRYLIKTRGQQVTLSCSPISGHRSVSWYQQTPGQGLQFLFEYFSETQRNKGNFPGRFSGRQFSNSRSEMNVSTLELGDSALYLCASSSEGPEETQYFGPGTRLLVL.

The sample holds one count of this clone. This chain links TRBV19 with TRBJ1-1; D remains unclear. Germline CDR1 is LNHDA and CDR2 is SQIVND (reference sequence). The CDR3 spans 16 residues. Trimming cost V 7 bases and J 7 bases, with 25 bases left between them. CDR3: CASIEGGYNSLVEAFF. DNA of the CDR3: TGTGCCAGTATTGAAGGAGGGTACAATAGTTTGGTTGAAGCTTTCTTT.

The chain recombines TRBV24-1 with TRBJ2-2; no firm D call. CDR3 length: 15 amino acids. CDR1 is KGHDR and CDR2 is SFDVKD in the germline V gene. V was clipped by 0 bases and J by 2 bases, with 6 bases between them. The CDR3 loop is CATSDLRVNTGELFF. CDR3 bases: TGTGCCACCAGTGATTTGCGAGTCAACACCGGGGAGCTGTTTTTT.

This clone was observed a handful of times. The chain has TRBV18 and TRBJ2-7, with a tentative D call TRBD2 (5 bases). The ends were cut back, 0 bases at V and 4 bases at J, with 22 bases in the middle. From germline, CDR1 is KGHSH and CDR2 LQKENI. The CDR3 sequence is 18 residues long. The CDR3 nucleotides read TGTGCCAGCTCACCACCGTGGGATTTCGGGCCGGACTCATACGAGCAGTACTTC. It is translated as CASSPPWDFGPDSYEQYF.